Presented here are 30 T cell receptor beta chains from one specimen sequenced in a study of blood T cell repertoires in COVID-19 (dated by TCRdb to 2019 to 2021). The library relied on the immunoSEQ multiplex PCR assay. In its TCRdb copy, this immuneACCESS table keeps in-frame sequences only and misses some clones. Where compared with another copy, unresolved V genes explain less than half of these, and the others have no known cause. This sample has tens of thousands of clones in its table, and 65% to 85% of those were observed once. The ten largest clones represent around 4.9% of the sample. The material sequenced was peripheral blood. The receptors derive from a human donor in a cohort sampled during active COVID-19.

The chain employs TRBV27 and TRBJ1-4; weak D call: TRBD1 (6 bases). CDR3 length: 14 residues. From germline, CDR1 is MNHEY and CDR2 SMNVEV (reference sequence). Trimming took 4 bases from V and 5 from J, leaving 11 bases between them. CDR3: CASSWNQGNEKLFF. The CDR3 region has the DNA TGTGCCAGCAGTTGGAATCAGGGGAATGAAAAACTGTTTTTT. Looking up the rest from reference TRBV27 and TRBJ1-4 gives the full variable domain: EAQVTQNPRYLITVTGKKLTVTCSQNMNHEYMSWYRQDPGLGLRQIYYSMNVEVTDKGDVPEGYKVSRKEKRNFPLILESPSPNQTSLYFCASSWNQGNEKLFFGSGTQLSVL.

The chain couples TRBV12-3 or TRBV12-4 to TRBJ2-7; TRBD1 might be the D (6 bases). The CDR3 consists of 13 residues. The V gene lost 2 bases and the J gene lost 7 bases, with 12 bases spanning the gap. The CDR3 loop is CASSLSQGREQYF. The CDR3 nucleotides read TGTGCCAGCAGTTTATCACAGGGCAGGGAGCAGTACTTC.

The count of this clone is one. The genes are TRBV30 and TRBJ1-5; tentative D call: TRBD1 (5 bases). This CDR3 spans 15 amino acids. CDR1 is GTSNPN and CDR2 is SVGIG in the germline V gene (reference sequence). The V end lost 5 bases, the J end lost 3 bases, and 17 bases lay between the germline ends. The CDR3 region is CAWDPPGGLNQPQHF. DNA of the CDR3: TGTGCCTGGGACCCCCCGGGGGGACTCAATCAGCCCCAGCATTTT.

V is TRBV2 and J is TRBJ2-2; 10 positions match TRBD2. Germline values: CDR1 SNHLY, CDR2 FYNNEI. With V trimmed by 5 bases and J by 1 base, 4 bases remained unmatched. This CDR3 is 16 amino acids long. Here the CDR3 reads CASSPPSGGNTGELFF. The CDR3 DNA follows: TGTGCCAGCAGTCCGCCTAGCGGGGGGAACACCGGGGAGCTGTTTTTT.

The chain joins TRBV2 to TRBJ2-7; 8 bases line up with TRBD2. The germline V gene encodes CDR1 SNHLY and CDR2 FYNNEI. After removal of 6 bases from V and 2 bases from J, the junction contained 6 bases not matched to a gene. The CDR3 sequence is 14 residues long. The CDR3 here is CASRIGGGPYEQYF. CDR3 in DNA: TGTGCCAGCAGGATCGGGGGGGGCCCCTACGAGCAGTACTTC. Complete variable domain (other parts from reference TRBV2 and TRBJ2-7): EPEVTQTPSHQVTQMGQEVILRCVPISNHLYFYWYRQILGQKVEFLVSFYNNEISEKSEIFDDQFSVERPDGSNFTLKIRSTKLEDSAMYFCASRIGGGPYEQYFGPGTRLTVT.

The chain joins TRBV6-5 to TRBJ2-7; tentative D call: TRBD1 (5 bases). V shed 4 bases and J shed 0 bases, with 10 bases lying between them. Germline assignment: CDR1 MNHEY and CDR2 SVGAGI. The CDR3 is 14 amino acids. CDR3 sequence (DNA): TGTGCCAGCAGTTTCCGGACAAACTCCTACGAGCAGTACTTC. Its protein product is CASSFRTNSYEQYF.

This chain joins TRBV5-4 and TRBJ2-1; 7 bases align to TRBD2. The germline gives CDR1 SGHNT, CDR2 YYREEE (reference sequence). The CDR3 loop spans 15 amino acids. V was pared by 0 bases and J by 7 bases, with 7 bases of the junction left unmatched. CDR3 loop: CASSLVAGVGNEQFF. Here the CDR3 DNA reads TGTGCCAGCAGCTTGGTTGCGGGGGTGGGAAATGAGCAGTTCTTC.

V gene TRBV5-4 combines with J gene TRBJ2-7; unclear D gene. From germline, CDR1 is SGHNT and CDR2 YYREEE (reference sequence). Trimming left V 1 base short and J 5 bases short, with 7 bases between. This CDR3 spans 12 amino acids. The CDR3 sequence: CASSLKRNEQYF. The CDR3 DNA follows: TGTGCCAGCAGCTTGAAGAGGAACGAGCAGTACTTC.

In nucleotides, the CDR3 is TGTGCCAGCAGCTTGGGTTATGGCAGTAATCAGCCCCAGCATTTT. Protein sequence: CASSLGYGSNQPQHF. The gene calls are TRBV5-8 and TRBJ1-5; D unresolved. Germline V lookup: CDR1 SGHTS, CDR2 YDEGEE. Trimming stripped 0 bases from V and 4 bases from J, with 11 bases between. The CDR3 sequence is 15 residues long.

V usage is TRBV19 and J usage is TRBJ2-4; tentative D call: TRBD1 (5 bases). CDR1 and CDR2 from the germline V gene are LNHDA and SQIVND (reference sequence). The CDR3 is made up of 17 amino acids. Trimming pared 3 bases from V and 4 bases from J, leaving 19 bases between. CDR3 nucleotide sequence: TGTGCCAGTAGTATTTCTGCGGCAGGGCCGCCAAAAAACATTCAGTACTTC. Translation gives CASSISAAGPPKNIQYF.

V is TRBV15 and J is TRBJ2-3; perhaps TRBD1 as D (5 bases). Trimming removed 0 bases from V and 1 base from J, with 20 bases in between. The length of the CDR3 is 19 residues. The germline gives CDR1 LNHNV, CDR2 YYDKDF (reference sequence). CDR3: CATSRDGAWTVAGTDTQYF. The CDR3 DNA reads as TGTGCCACCAGCAGAGATGGGGCATGGACCGTAGCAGGCACAGATACGCAGTATTTT.

The chain is built from TRBV11-2 and TRBJ2-5, with D possibly matching TRBD1 (5 bases). From germline, CDR1 is SGHAT and CDR2 FQNNGV. Trimming cost V 1 base and J 3 bases, with 12 bases left between them. The CDR3 contains 15 residues. The CDR3 sequence: CASSLGRVVEETQYF. CDR3 DNA: TGTGCCAGCAGCTTAGGCAGGGTCGTAGAAGAGACCCAGTACTTC. The full variable domain, rest sourced from reference TRBV11-2 and TRBJ2-5, is EAGVAQSPRYKIIEKRQSVAFWCNPISGHATLYWYQQILGQGPKLLIQFQNNGVVDDSQLPKDRFSAERLKGVDSTLKIQPAKLEDSAVYLCASSLGRVVEETQYFGPGTRLLVL.

This clone showed up just once. The chain employs TRBV7-8 and TRBJ1-2; 7 bases line up with TRBD1. The CDR3 totals 14 residues. V was pared by 5 bases and J by 4 bases, with 7 bases of the junction left unmatched. Looked up from germline, CDR1 is SGHVS and CDR2 is FQNEAQ. The CDR3 DNA reads TGTGCCAGCAGCGACCGACAGGGAGCCTATGGCTACACCTTC. It encodes CASSDRQGAYGYTF.

The V and J genes are TRBV2 and TRBJ2-2; D is possibly TRBD1 (6 bases). Trimming pared 4 bases from V and 3 bases from J, leaving 12 bases between. Germline CDR1 is SNHLY and CDR2 is FYNNEI. CDR3 length: 15 amino acids. The CDR3 region has the DNA TGTGCCAGCAGTGGACAGGTCTTGGACACCGGGGAGCTGTTTTTT. Amino acid sequence: CASSGQVLDTGELFF.

V gene TRBV27 combines with J gene TRBJ1-6; D might be TRBD1 (5 bases). CDR3 length equals 16 residues. Germline CDR1 is MNHEY and CDR2 is SMNVEV (reference sequence). Trimming cost V 6 bases and J 3 bases, with 15 bases left between them. CDR3 residues: CASSAGTSLYNSPLHF. The CDR3 DNA follows: TGTGCCAGCAGCGCAGGGACTTCACTCTATAATTCACCCCTCCACTTT.

V usage is TRBV7-2 and J usage is TRBJ2-4, with D hard to call. This CDR3 has 14 amino acids. V gave up 5 bases and J gave up 5 bases, with 13 bases separating them. From germline, CDR1 is SGHTA and CDR2 FQGNSA. Here the CDR3 DNA reads TGTGCCAGCAGCGCAACGATCGGTCAAAACATTCAGTACTTC. Its protein is CASSATIGQNIQYF.

The V and J genes are TRBV5-1 and TRBJ2-5, with 10 bases matching TRBD1. There are 14 residues in the CDR3. CDR1 and CDR2 (germline): SGHRS, YFSETQ. V shed 4 bases, J shed 5 bases, and the junction held 5 bases outside the gene matches. CDR3 loop: CASSKTGGGETQYF. The CDR3 DNA reads as TGCGCCAGCAGCAAGACAGGGGGCGGCGAGACCCAGTACTTC.

The rearrangement joins TRBV30 to TRBJ2-1; 9 nucleotides align to TRBD2. The trim removed 4 bases at V and 8 bases at J, leaving 12 bases unmatched. Per the germline V gene, CDR1 is GTSNPN and CDR2 is SVGIG (reference sequence). The CDR3 is 15 residues long. CDR3 sequence (DNA): TGTGCCTGGACATTGCCGGGACTAGCAACAGATGAGCAGTTCTTC. This sequence encodes CAWTLPGLATDEQFF.

This clone appeared once. This chain joins TRBV24-1 and TRBJ1-3, with D perhaps TRBD1 (5 bases). The CDR3 length is 17 residues. V dropped 3 bases and J dropped 0 bases, with 14 bases sitting between them. In germline, CDR1 is KGHDR, CDR2 SFDVKD. CDR3 protein: CATSDAGTGDSGNTIYF. The CDR3 DNA reads TGTGCCACCAGTGATGCCGGGACTGGAGACTCTGGAAACACCATATATTTT.

The rearrangement joins TRBV11-1 to TRBJ1-2, with D tentatively TRBD1 (5 bases). Germline V gene sequence: CDR1 SGHAT, CDR2 FQDESV (reference sequence). CDR3 length equals 15 residues. The V end was cut by 5 bases, the J end by 0 bases, with 13 bases between. Here the CDR3 DNA reads TGTGCCAGCAGCGCCGCAGGGCTTACTAACTATGGCTACACCTTC. Encoded protein: CASSAAGLTNYGYTF.

The chain joins TRBV7-9 to TRBJ2-6; D ambiguous. Germline V gives CDR1 SEHNR, CDR2 FQNEAQ (reference sequence). Trimming stripped 2 bases from V and 1 base from J, with 9 bases between. The CDR3 totals 16 residues. In DNA form, the CDR3 reads TGTGCCAGCAGCTTATCGATCCAGTCTGGGGCCAACGTCCTGACTTTC. Encoded protein: CASSLSIQSGANVLTF.

This sequence joins TRBV25-1 and TRBJ1-6; D remains ambiguous. Between the trimmed V and J ends, which lost 7 bases and 6 bases, there was a span of 10 bases. The CDR3 totals 13 residues. Germline V CDR1 and CDR2: MGHDK, SYGVNS. The CDR3 reads CASIDGGNSPLHF. CDR3 in DNA: TGTGCCAGCATCGACGGAGGTAATTCACCCCTCCACTTT. The whole variable domain, remainder taken from reference TRBV25-1 and TRBJ1-6, is EADIYQTPRYLVIGTGKKITLECSQTMGHDKMYWYQQDPGMELHLIHYSYGVNSTEKGDLSSESTVSRIRTEHFPLTLESARPSHTSQYLCASIDGGNSPLHFGNGTRLTVT.

V is TRBV5-1 and J is TRBJ2-7; tentative D call: TRBD1 (6 bases). V shed 4 bases and J shed 2 bases, with 28 bases lying between them. This CDR3 spans 19 amino acids. Germline lookup yields CDR1 SGHRS and CDR2 YFSETQ. CDR3 region: CASSRTPFLRGGDAYEQYF. The CDR3 DNA follows: TGCGCCAGCAGCCGAACGCCCTTTCTGAGAGGGGGAGATGCCTACGAGCAGTACTTC.

This chain connects TRBV12-5 to TRBJ1-4; TRBD1 agrees at 9 bases. Looked up from germline, CDR1 is LGHNT and CDR2 is FRNRAP. The CDR3 is 20 residues long. The V segment lost 3 bases and the J segment 7 bases; nucleotides outside the gene matches: 21. CDR3 sequence reads: CASGFGGQGQGKRKVEKLFF. In DNA, the CDR3 is TGTGCTAGTGGTTTTGGGGGACAGGGTCAGGGTAAAAGGAAAGTTGAAAAACTGTTTTTT.

The chain links TRBV4-2 to TRBJ2-1; tentatively, D is TRBD2 (7 bases). Germline V gene lookup returns CDR1 LGHNA and CDR2 YNFKEQ. The V end lost 0 bases, the J end lost 9 bases, and 18 bases lay between the germline ends. The length of the CDR3 is 16 residues. CDR3 region: CASSQEAWGGAGEQFF. DNA for the CDR3: TGTGCCAGCAGCCAAGAGGCCTGGGGGGGGGCAGGTGAGCAGTTCTTC.

The chain couples TRBV7-9 to TRBJ2-5, with a possible D match to TRBD2 (5 bases). Trimming stripped 2 bases from V and 5 bases from J, with 18 bases between. CDR3 length: 16 amino acids. Germline lookup yields CDR1 SEHNR and CDR2 FQNEAQ (reference sequence). CDR3 sequence (DNA): TGTGCCAGCAGCTTAAAGCGTGATGGGCGGGCCGAGACCCAGTACTTC. It translates to CASSLKRDGRAETQYF.

The chain joins TRBV18 to TRBJ2-1; the match to TRBD1 covers 7 bases. The V and J ends lost 0 bases and 7 bases, in that order; junction bases with no gene match: 3. The CDR3 is 14 residues long. Germline lookup yields CDR1 KGHSH and CDR2 LQKENI. CDR3 sequence (DNA): TGTGCCAGCTCACCACCTTCACAGGGGAATGAGCAGTTCTTC. Protein: CASSPPSQGNEQFF.

CDR3 sequence: CASSVDAQGAGYEQYF. CDR3 in DNA: TGTGCCAGCAGCGTCGATGCTCAGGGGGCGGGGTACGAGCAGTACTTC. The chain employs TRBV9 and TRBJ2-7; 8 positions match TRBD1. V dropped 2 bases and J dropped 4; count of bases not matched to a gene: 11. Germline V CDR1 and CDR2: SGDLS, YYNGEE. This CDR3 has 16 amino acids.

The chain joins TRBV27 to TRBJ2-3, with 9 bases fitting TRBD2. Germline V gene lookup returns CDR1 MNHEY and CDR2 SMNVEV (reference sequence). With 5 bases clipped from V and 4 bases from J, the junction kept 10 bases outside the gene matches. The CDR3 runs 16 residues. CDR3 sequence: CASSVLAGGLSDTQYF. The CDR3 DNA reads as TGTGCCAGCAGTGTTCTGGCGGGGGGGCTTTCAGATACGCAGTATTTT.

This clone was seen only once. This chain uses TRBV5-6 with TRBJ1-2; D gene uncertain. Deletions cut 1 base from V and 8 bases from J, with 21 bases between. The CDR3 is made up of 16 amino acids. CDR1 and CDR2 from the germline V gene are SGHDT and YYEEEE. The CDR3 loop is CASSLLTRGVLYGYTF. CDR3 nucleotide sequence: TGTGCCAGCAGCTTGTTGACCCGAGGCGTCCTATACGGCTACACCTTC. Based on the CDR3 plus reference TRBV5-6 and TRBJ1-2, the full variable domain is DAGVTQSPTHLIKTRGQQVTLRCSPKSGHDTVSWYQQALGQGPQFIFQYYEEEERQRGNFPDRFSGHQFPNYSSELNVNALLLGDSALYLCASSLLTRGVLYGYTFGSGTRLTVV.